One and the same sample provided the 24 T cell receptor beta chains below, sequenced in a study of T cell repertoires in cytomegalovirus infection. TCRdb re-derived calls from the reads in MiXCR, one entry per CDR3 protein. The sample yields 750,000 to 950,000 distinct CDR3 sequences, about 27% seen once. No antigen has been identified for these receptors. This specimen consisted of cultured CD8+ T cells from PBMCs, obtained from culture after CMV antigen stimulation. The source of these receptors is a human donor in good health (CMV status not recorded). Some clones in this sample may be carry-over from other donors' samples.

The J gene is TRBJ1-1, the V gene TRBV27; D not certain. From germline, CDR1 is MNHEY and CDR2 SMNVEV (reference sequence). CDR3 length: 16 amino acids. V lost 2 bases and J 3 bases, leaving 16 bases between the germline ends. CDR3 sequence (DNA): TGTGCCAGCAGTTTAGACCCCAAGGGTTCCGACACTGAAGCTTTCTTT. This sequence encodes CASSLDPKGSDTEAFF.

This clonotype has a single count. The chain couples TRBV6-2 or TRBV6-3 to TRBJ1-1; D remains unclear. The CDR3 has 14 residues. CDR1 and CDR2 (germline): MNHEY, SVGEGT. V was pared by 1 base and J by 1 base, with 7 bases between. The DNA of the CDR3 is TGTGCCAGCAGTTACTGGTTTAAGAACACTGAAGCTTTCTTT. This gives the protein CASSYWFKNTEAFF.

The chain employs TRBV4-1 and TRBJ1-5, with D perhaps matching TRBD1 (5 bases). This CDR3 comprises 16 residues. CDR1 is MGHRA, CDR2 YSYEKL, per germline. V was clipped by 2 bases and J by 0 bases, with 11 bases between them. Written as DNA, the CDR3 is TGCGCCAGCAGCCAAAAAGGACACTCTAGCAATCAGCCCCAGCATTTT. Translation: CASSQKGHSSNQPQHF.

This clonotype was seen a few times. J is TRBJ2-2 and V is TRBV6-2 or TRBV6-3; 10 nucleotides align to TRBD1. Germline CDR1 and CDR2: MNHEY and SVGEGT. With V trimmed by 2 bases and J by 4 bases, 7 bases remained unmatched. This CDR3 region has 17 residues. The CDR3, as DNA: TGTGCCAGCAGTTACCCAAATCGGGACAGGGGCACCGGGGAGCTGTTTTTT. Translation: CASSYPNRDRGTGELFF.

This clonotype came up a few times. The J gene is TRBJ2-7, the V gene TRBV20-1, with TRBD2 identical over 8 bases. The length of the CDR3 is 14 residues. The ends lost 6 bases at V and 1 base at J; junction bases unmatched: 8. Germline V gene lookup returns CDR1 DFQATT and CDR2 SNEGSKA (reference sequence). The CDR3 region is CSASWASGSYEQYF. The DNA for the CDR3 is TGCAGTGCCAGTTGGGCTAGCGGGTCCTACGAGCAGTACTTC.

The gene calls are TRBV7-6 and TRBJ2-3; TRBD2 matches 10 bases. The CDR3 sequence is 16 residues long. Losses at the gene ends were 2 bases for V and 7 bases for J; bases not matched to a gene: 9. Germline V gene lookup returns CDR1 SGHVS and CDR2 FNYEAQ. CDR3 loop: CASSLSPAGGENTQYF. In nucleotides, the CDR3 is TGTGCCAGCAGCTTATCCCCAGCGGGGGGGGAAAATACGCAGTATTTT.

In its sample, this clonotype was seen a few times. This chain's CDR3 is CATDPPARGIDTEAFF. The CDR3 DNA is TGTGCCACAGACCCACCGGCGCGGGGAATCGACACTGAAGCTTTCTTT. The V and J genes are TRBV7-9 and TRBJ1-1, with D unresolved. Germline V gives CDR1 SEHNR, CDR2 FQNEAQ (reference sequence). CDR3 length equals 16 residues. V shed 10 bases and J shed 3 bases, with 24 bases lying between them.

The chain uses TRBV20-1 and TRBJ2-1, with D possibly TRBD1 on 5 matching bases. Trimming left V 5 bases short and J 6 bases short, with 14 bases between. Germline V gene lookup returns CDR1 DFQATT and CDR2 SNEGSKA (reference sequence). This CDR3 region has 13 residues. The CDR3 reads CSASAREINEQFF. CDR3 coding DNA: TGCAGTGCTTCTGCCAGGGAAATCAATGAGCAGTTCTTC.

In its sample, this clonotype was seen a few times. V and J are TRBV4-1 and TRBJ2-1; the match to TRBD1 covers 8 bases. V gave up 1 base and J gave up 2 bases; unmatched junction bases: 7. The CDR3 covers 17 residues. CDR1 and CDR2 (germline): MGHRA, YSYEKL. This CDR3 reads CASSQGDRDRTYNEQFF. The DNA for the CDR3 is TGCGCCAGCAGCCAAGGGGACCGGGACAGGACCTACAATGAGCAGTTCTTC.

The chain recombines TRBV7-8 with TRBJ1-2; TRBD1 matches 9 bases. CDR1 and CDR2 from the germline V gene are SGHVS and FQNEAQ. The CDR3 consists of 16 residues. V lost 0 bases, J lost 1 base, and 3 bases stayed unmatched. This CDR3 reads CASSLAGTGINYGYTF. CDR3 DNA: TGTGCCAGCAGCTTAGCAGGGACAGGGATTAACTATGGCTACACCTTC.

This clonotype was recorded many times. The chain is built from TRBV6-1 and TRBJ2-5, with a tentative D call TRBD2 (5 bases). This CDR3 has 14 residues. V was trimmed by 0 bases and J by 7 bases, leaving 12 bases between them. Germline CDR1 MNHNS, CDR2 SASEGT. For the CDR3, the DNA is TGTGCCAGCAGTGAAGCGCACGGCCGGGGGACCCAGTACTTC. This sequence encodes CASSEAHGRGTQYF.

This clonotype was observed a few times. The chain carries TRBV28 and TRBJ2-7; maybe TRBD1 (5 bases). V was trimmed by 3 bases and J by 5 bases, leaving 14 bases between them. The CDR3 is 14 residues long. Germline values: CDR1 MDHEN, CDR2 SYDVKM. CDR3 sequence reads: CASSLRQGNHEQYF. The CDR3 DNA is TGTGCCAGCAGTTTGCGGCAGGGTAACCACGAGCAGTACTTC. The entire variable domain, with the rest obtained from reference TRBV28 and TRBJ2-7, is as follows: DVKVTQSSRYLVKRTGEKVFLECVQDMDHENMFWYRQDPGLGLRLIYFSYDVKMKEKGDIPEGYSVSREKKERFSLILESASTNQTSMYLCASSLRQGNHEQYFGPGTRLTVT.

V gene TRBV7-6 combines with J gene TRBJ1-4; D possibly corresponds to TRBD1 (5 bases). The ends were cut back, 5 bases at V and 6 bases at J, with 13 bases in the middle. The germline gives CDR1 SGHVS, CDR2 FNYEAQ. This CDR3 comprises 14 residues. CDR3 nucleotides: TGTGCCAGCAGCAAAGGGGCGTTGGATGAAAAACTGTTTTTT. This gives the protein CASSKGALDEKLFF.

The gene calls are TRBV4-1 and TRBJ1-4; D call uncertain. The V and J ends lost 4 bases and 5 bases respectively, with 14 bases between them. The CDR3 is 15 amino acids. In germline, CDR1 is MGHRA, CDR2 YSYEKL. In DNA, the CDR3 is TGCGCCAGCAGCCTCAGACAAGGATTGAATGAAAAACTGTTTTTT. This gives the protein CASSLRQGLNEKLFF.

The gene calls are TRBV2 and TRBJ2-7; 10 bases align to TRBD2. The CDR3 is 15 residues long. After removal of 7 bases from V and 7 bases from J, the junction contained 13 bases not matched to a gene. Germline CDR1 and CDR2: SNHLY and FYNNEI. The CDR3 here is CASTERGLASGEQYF. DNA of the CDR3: TGTGCCAGCACCGAACGGGGACTAGCGTCGGGGGAGCAGTACTTC.

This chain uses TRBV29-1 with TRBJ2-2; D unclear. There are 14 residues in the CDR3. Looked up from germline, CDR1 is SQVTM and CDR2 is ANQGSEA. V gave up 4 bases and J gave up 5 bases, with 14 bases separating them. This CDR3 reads CSVGPMGWTGELFF. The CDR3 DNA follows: TGCAGCGTTGGCCCTATGGGGTGGACCGGGGAGCTGTTTTTT.

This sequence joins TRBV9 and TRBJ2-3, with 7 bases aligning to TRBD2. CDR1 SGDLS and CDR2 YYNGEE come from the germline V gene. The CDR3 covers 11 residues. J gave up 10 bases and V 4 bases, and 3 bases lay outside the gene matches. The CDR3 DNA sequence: TGTGCCAGCAGCCCAGGGAGGGCGCAGTATTTT. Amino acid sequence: CASSPGRAQYF.

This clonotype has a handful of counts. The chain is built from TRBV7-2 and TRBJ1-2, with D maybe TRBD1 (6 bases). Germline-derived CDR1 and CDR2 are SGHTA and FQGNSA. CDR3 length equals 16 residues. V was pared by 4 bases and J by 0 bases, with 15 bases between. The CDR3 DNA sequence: TGTGCCAGCAGCTCCTTGGACAGCCTTTCTAACTATGGCTACACCTTC. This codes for CASSSLDSLSNYGYTF.

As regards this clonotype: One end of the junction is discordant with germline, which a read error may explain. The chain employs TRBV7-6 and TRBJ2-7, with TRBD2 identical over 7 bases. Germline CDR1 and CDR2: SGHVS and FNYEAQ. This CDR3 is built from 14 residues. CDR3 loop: CASSPEGGPYEQYF. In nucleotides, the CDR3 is TGTGCTAGCAGCCCCGAGGGAGGGCCCTACGAGCAGTACTTC. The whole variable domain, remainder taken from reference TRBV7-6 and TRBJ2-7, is GAGVSQSPRYKVTKRGQDVALRCDPISGHVSLYWYRQALGQGPEFLTYFNYEAQQDKSGLPNDRFSAERPEGSISTLTIQRTEQRDSAMYRCASSPEGGPYEQYFGPGTRLTVT.

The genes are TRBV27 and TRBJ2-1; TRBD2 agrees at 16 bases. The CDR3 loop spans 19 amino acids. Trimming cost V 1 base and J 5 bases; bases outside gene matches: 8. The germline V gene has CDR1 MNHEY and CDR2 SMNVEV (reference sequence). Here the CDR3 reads CASSLFPGLAGGPDNEQFF. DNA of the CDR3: TGTGCCAGCAGTTTATTCCCGGGACTAGCGGGGGGGCCAGACAATGAGCAGTTCTTC.

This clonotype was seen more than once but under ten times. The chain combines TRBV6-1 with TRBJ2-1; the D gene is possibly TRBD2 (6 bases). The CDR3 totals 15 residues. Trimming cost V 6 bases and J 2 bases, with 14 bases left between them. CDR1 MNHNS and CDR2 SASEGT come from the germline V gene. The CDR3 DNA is TGTGCCAGCAGGGTTTGGAGGGGCACCTACAATGAGCAGTTCTTC. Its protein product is CASRVWRGTYNEQFF.

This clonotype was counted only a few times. The CDR3 loop is CASDARGPATNEKLFF. CDR3 DNA sequence: TGTGCCAGCGATGCCAGGGGGCCGGCAACTAATGAAAAACTGTTTTTT. V usage is TRBV25-1 and J usage is TRBJ1-4, with 8 nucleotides matching TRBD1. CDR3 length: 16 residues. Germline lookup yields CDR1 MGHDK and CDR2 SYGVNS. V was clipped by 8 bases and J by 0 bases; unmatched bases: 8. Full variable domain (rest looked up from reference TRBV25-1 and TRBJ1-4): EADIYQTPRYLVIGTGKKITLECSQTMGHDKMYWYQQDPGMELHLIHYSYGVNSTEKGDLSSESTVSRIRTEHFPLTLESARPSHTSQYLCASDARGPATNEKLFFGSGTQLSVL.

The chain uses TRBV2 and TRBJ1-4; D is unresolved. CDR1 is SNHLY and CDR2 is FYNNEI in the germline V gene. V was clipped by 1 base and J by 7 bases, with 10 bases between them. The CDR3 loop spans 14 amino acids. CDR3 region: CASSEDRGSEKLFF. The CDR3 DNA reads TGTGCCAGCAGTGAAGACCGAGGTAGTGAAAAACTGTTTTTT.

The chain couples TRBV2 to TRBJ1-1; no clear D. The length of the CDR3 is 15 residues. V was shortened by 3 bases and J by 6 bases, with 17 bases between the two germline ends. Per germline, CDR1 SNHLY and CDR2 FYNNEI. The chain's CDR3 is CASSEIREVDSEAFF. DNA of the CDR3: TGTGCCAGCAGTGAGATCCGGGAGGTGGACTCTGAAGCTTTCTTT.